This T cell receptor beta chain was sequenced during a study of shared clonotypes between healthy human individuals. TCRdb's table, derived via immunoSEQ multiplex PCR, lists solely in-frame clones and lacks some. The data hold roughly 480,000 clones, with approximately 79% observed a single time. The sequence was obtained from a woman in her forties in good health. Some clones in this sample may be carry-over from other donors' samples. Sequenced sample: PBMCs.

CDR3 nucleotide sequence: TGTGCCAGCAGCCAAACCCGAGCAGGAGAGCAGTTCTTC. Encoded protein: CASSQTRAGEQFF. The chain uses TRBV7-9 and TRBJ2-1; D unclear. V lost 5 bases, J lost 10 bases, and 15 bases lay in between. Germline V gene sequence: CDR1 SEHNR, CDR2 FQNEAQ (reference sequence). The CDR3 runs 13 residues.